This TCR beta chain appears in the sequencing data of a study of T-cell reconstitution after alpha-beta-depleted transplantation in children. This CDR3 contains 16 residues. Germline values: CDR1 LGHNA, CDR2 YSLEER. V gave up 0 bases and J gave up 3 bases; unmatched junction bases: 7. Preparation of the TCRbeta library used unique molecular identifiers. One entry per CDR3 protein results from TCRdb running MiXCR on the PCR reads. The sample has around 480,000 distinct CDR3 sequences, 30% to 35% seen once; the top ten hold 2% to 3%. The sequencing used PBMCs from the stem cell graft donor, collected from the stem cell graft. The chain combines TRBV4-3 with TRBJ2-7, with 8 bases identical to TRBD1. This sequence was found in a human donor who donated a stem cell graft to a child with aplastic anemia. CDR3: CASSQDLTDRVYEQYF. Here the CDR3 DNA reads TGCGCCAGCAGCCAAGATTTAACGGACAGGGTCTACGAGCAGTACTTC.